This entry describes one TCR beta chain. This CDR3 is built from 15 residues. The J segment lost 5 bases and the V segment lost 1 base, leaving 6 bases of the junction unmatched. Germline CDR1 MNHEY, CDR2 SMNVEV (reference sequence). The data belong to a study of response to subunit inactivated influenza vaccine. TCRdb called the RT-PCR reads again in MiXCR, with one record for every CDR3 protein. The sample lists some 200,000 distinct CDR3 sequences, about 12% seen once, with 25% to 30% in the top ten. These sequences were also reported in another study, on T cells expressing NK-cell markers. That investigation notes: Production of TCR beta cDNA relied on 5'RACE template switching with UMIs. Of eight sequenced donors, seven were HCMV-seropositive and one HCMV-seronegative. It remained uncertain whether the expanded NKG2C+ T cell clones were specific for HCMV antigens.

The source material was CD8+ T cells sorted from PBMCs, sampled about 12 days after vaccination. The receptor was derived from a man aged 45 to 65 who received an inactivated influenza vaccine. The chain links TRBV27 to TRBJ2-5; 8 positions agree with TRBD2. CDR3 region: CASSLFREGGETQYF. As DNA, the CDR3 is TGTGCCAGCAGTTTATTTCGGGAGGGAGGGGAGACCCAGTACTTC.